This T cell receptor beta chain was identified in a study of blood T cells in healthy people across ages. J was trimmed by 6 bases and V by 3 bases; bases with no gene match: 9. This CDR3 comprises 16 residues. Germline CDR1 SQVTM, CDR2 ANQGSEA. Healthy Caucasian individuals from Russia aged about 6 to 95 were enrolled as donors. Per sample, at least 5 micrograms of total RNA were extracted. Many counts were recorded for this clonotype. Its matching antigen is unknown. For the second PCR, which ran for 7 to 11 cycles, a sample-barcoded 5' primer and a J-beta primer mix were used. Individual samples furnished no less than 3 million CDR3-containing paired-end reads apiece. A single record per CDR3 protein comes from TCRdb applying MiXCR to the 5' RACE reads. Of around 1,700,000 distinct CDR3 sequences listed, 28% are singletons. The study's findings and limits: Possibly confounding the expanded clonotype changes was the fact that donor CMV status was unknown.

The sequencing input was blood. The chain has TRBV29-1 and TRBJ2-1, with TRBD2 matching over 12 bases. This receptor was taken from a woman in her twenties or thirties in good health. The CDR3 spells CSVDGSASGRGNEQFF. In DNA, the CDR3 is TGCAGCGTTGACGGCTCGGCTAGCGGGAGGGGCAATGAGCAGTTCTTC.